This TCR beta chain stems from a study of human T cells and chemical hapten exposure. Time point given: patch test 3, about 24 weeks after DPC sensitization. Treatment defined: therapeutic diphenylcyclopropenone sensitization with weekly scalp DPC. RNA extraction used unfractionated whole blood as the source of total RNA. As to this clonotype: Since a much larger clone is just one base distant, this may be a read error. The conserved phenylalanine or tryptophan is not found at the CDR3 terminus, so this likely reflects a read error.

Germline V lookup: CDR1 SGHTA, CDR2 FQGNSA. V dropped 8 bases and J dropped 0 bases, with 21 bases sitting between them. This CDR3 has 17 residues. TCRdb re-derived calls from the RACE reads in MiXCR, one entry per CDR3 protein. The sample comprises almost 40,000 distinct CDR3 sequences, more than 9% of which are singletons, and roughly 25% rests with the top ten. The chain carries TRBV7-2 and TRBJ2-3; D is perhaps TRBD2 (6 bases). The sequence was collected from a man between 45 and 60 years old with alopecia areata. Some clones in this sample may be carry-over from other donors' samples. The source material was whole blood, sampled in connection with sensitization to the hapten diphenylcyclopropenone (DPC). The CDR3 spells CASSGRNPLVSTDTQYS. In nucleotides, the CDR3 is TGTGCCAGCTCGGGGAGGAATCCCTTAGTTAGCACAGATACGCAGTATTCT.